Here is one T cell receptor beta chain with its context. Its antigen is unknown. Germline V gene lookup returns CDR1 LGHNT and CDR2 FRNRAP. This CDR3 contains 17 residues. V lost 5 bases and J 8 bases, leaving 25 bases between the germline ends. The data originate from a study of T cell repertoires in cytomegalovirus infection. Across the whole study: Shared public TCR beta signatures pointed to both CMV infection and a matching HLA type. Study conclusions and caveats: The cumulative frequency of public TCR beta families identified carriers of CMV plus the relevant HLA. Across the ex vivo response, the dominant clonotypes were HLA-C-restricted CMV-specific TCR beta clonotypes.

TCRdb ran MiXCR on the reads and lists one entry per CDR3 protein. The profile covers roughly 800,000 distinct CDR3 sequences, with roughly 29% appearing a single time and around 13% taken by the ten largest. The material was cultured CD8+ T cells from PBMCs, obtained from culture after CMV antigen stimulation. The receptor was isolated from a human donor in good health (CMV status not recorded). Some clones in this sample may be carry-over from other donors' samples. The chain uses TRBV12-5 and TRBJ2-1; D call uncertain. As DNA, the CDR3 is TGTGCTAGTGGTATACCCCCAGGTTGGTCGGAGACCGATGAGCAGTTCTTC. Amino acid sequence: CASGIPPGWSETDEQFF.